This T cell receptor beta chain was captured by sequencing in a study of blood T cell repertoires in COVID-19. Across the whole study: The cDNA or gDNA used as material had been derived from T cells, B-cell-depleted T cells, or PBMCs.

The study recruited people aged about 18 to 95 years across about two dozen US areas. Cohort placement rested on clinical history that participants reported themselves. Per the study methods: Cell counts per sample came from amplifying reference gene primers. Data came from immunoSEQ multiplex PCR; TCRdb stores just in-frame clones and leaves some out. V, J and clone size were drawn from that table, and D and trimming were deduced from the DNA. The sample carries fewer than 200,000 clones, about 86% recorded once. J was trimmed by 5 bases and V by 4 bases; bases with no gene match: 13. In germline, CDR1 is SGHTA, CDR2 FQGNSA. The CDR3 is 16 residues long.

This clonotype was obtained from a woman between 45 and 60 years old in a cohort exposed to, infected with or recovered from COVID-19 (not recorded which). Material for sequencing was PBMCs or T cells enriched from blood (not recorded which). V is TRBV7-2 and J is TRBJ2-5, with 7 bases lining up with TRBD2. CDR3 bases: TGTGCCAGCAGCTGGAATAATCCTTTGGGAGGGGAGACCCAGTACTTC. Protein: CASSWNNPLGGETQYF. The whole variable domain, remainder taken from reference TRBV7-2 and TRBJ2-5, is GAGVSQSPSNKVTEKGKDVELRCDPISGHTALYWYRQSLGQGLEFLIYFQGNSAPDKSGLPSDRFSAERTGGSVSTLTIQRTQQEDSAVYLCASSWNNPLGGETQYFGPGTRLLVL.